This T cell receptor beta chain was identified during a study of blood T cell repertoires in COVID-19. Background on the study: Specimens from acute and convalescent COVID-19 originated in the United States, Italy and Spain. Nucleic acid was either cDNA or gDNA, and it came from T cells, B-cell-depleted T cells, or PBMCs.

Per the study methods: Researchers report that nucleated cell counts were estimated from reference gene primer amplification. Sequenced by immunoSEQ multiplex PCR; TCRdb stores in-frame clones only, minus some. V and J calls and clone size are as listed in that table; D and trimming were resolved from the DNA. This sample carries around 230,000 clones, roughly 80% of them seen once, and the ten largest clones take about 2.5%. Sequencing was performed on peripheral blood. The sequence came from a woman in her thirties or forties with active or convalescent COVID-19.

Written as DNA, the CDR3 is TGTGCCAGCAGCCTCCATGGGAGGGCGTTCGAGGGTGTGGGCAATCAGCCCCAGCATTTT. Residues: CASSLHGRAFEGVGNQPQHF. This rearrangement joins TRBV27 to TRBJ1-5; D is ambiguous. Germline CDR1 and CDR2: MNHEY and SMNVEV (reference sequence). This CDR3 spans 20 amino acids. Trimming took off 6 bases at V and 2 bases at J, with 29 bases between the two ends.